This T cell receptor (beta chain) was sequenced for a study of T cell changes during pregnancy in multiple sclerosis. The method was immunoSEQ multiplex PCR; TCRdb's version includes in-frame clones alone and lacks a portion of them. The data contain about 73,000 clones, around 94% of them singletons. This CDR3 region has 14 residues. V was shortened by 0 bases and J by 3 bases, with 12 bases between the two germline ends. The V gene's germline CDR1 is GTSNPN and CDR2 SVGIG (reference sequence). V is TRBV30 and J is TRBJ2-7; a possible D gene is TRBD2 (6 bases). This receptor was identified in a female donor in good health, enrolled as a control in a pregnancy study. The sample in question was peripheral blood, obtained in the third trimester of pregnancy. CDR3 sequence: CAWSVAGGGYEQYF. The CDR3, as DNA: TGTGCCTGGAGTGTAGCCGGGGGAGGCTACGAGCAGTACTTC.